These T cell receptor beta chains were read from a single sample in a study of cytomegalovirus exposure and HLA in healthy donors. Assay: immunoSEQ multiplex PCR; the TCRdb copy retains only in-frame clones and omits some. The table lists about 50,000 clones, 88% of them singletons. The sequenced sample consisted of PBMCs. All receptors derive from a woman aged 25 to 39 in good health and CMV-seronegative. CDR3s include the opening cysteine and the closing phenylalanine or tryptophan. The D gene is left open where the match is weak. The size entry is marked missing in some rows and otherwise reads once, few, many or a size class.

DNA: TGTGCCAGCAGCAAAGCTGGACAGGGAAGCTCCTACGAGCAGTACTTC; CDR3: CASSKAGQGSSYEQYF; D: .; size: .; J: TRBJ2-7; V: TRBV21-1
DNA: TGTGCCAGCAGAAGGGGCAGGGGCAGGGAGACCCAGTACTTC; CDR3: CASRRGRGRETQYF; D: .; size: .; J: TRBJ2-5; V: TRBV7-2
DNA: TGTGCCAGCACAAAAGGACTTTCCTACGAGCAGTACTTC; CDR3: CASTKGLSYEQYF; D: .; size: .; J: TRBJ2-7; V: TRBV6-1
DNA: TGTGCCAGCAGGGCAAACCGGGACAGGCTGGCTTTCTTT; CDR3: CASRANRDRLAFF; D: TRBD1; size: .; J: TRBJ1-1; V: TRBV2
DNA: TGTGCCAGCAGTGAAGGACTGGTTGGCTACACCTTC; CDR3: CASSEGLVGYTF; D: .; size: .; J: TRBJ1-2; V: TRBV25-1
DNA: TGTGCCAGCAGTTACGTAGGGACAGGGGGCGGCTACACCTTC; CDR3: CASSYVGTGGGYTF; D: TRBD1; size: .; J: TRBJ1-2; V: TRBV6-5
DNA: TGTGCCAGCAGCCAGGAGGCCACCTATGGCTACACCTTC; CDR3: CASSQEATYGYTF; D: .; size: .; J: TRBJ1-2; V: TRBV14
DNA: TGTGCCAGCAGCTTTCAGGTAGGGGGATACACTGAAGCTTTCTTT; CDR3: CASSFQVGGYTEAFF; D: .; size: .; J: TRBJ1-1; V: TRBV13
DNA: TGTGCCAGCAGCCGTTACGGGACTAGCGGAACAGATACGCAGTATTTT; CDR3: CASSRYGTSGTDTQYF; D: TRBD2; size: .; J: TRBJ2-3; V: TRBV5-5
DNA: TGTGCCAGCTCACCGCGTACCGGGGCCTACGAGCAGTACTTC; CDR3: CASSPRTGAYEQYF; D: .; size: .; J: TRBJ2-7; V: TRBV18
DNA: TGTGCCAGCAGCGGAACCGGGACAGGGACGAGCTACACCTTC; CDR3: CASSGTGTGTSYTF; D: TRBD1; size: .; J: TRBJ1-2; V: TRBV7-9
DNA: TGTGCCAGCAGTTTATCAGGAAACTATGGCTACACCTTC; CDR3: CASSLSGNYGYTF; D: .; size: .; J: TRBJ1-2; V: TRBV28
DNA: TGTGCCAGCAGCTTATGGAGGGGTGAAGCTTTCTTT; CDR3: CASSLWRGEAFF; D: .; size: .; J: TRBJ1-1; V: TRBV7-9
DNA: TGTGCCAGCAGCGTACCGGGGGGGGTGGACACTGAAGCTTTCTTT; CDR3: CASSVPGGVDTEAFF; D: .; size: .; J: TRBJ1-1; V: TRBV4-2
DNA: TGCAGTGTTGATGAGGGAGCTTTCTTT; CDR3: CSVDEGAFF; D: .; size: once; J: TRBJ1-1; V: TRBV29-1
DNA: TGTGCCAGCAACGAGGCAGGGAGGTCCACTGAAGCTTTCTTT; CDR3: CASNEAGRSTEAFF; D: .; size: .; J: TRBJ1-1; V: TRBV4-2
DNA: TGTGCCAGCAGCCCCAGATGGGACAGCTTCTATGGCTACACCTTC; CDR3: CASSPRWDSFYGYTF; D: TRBD1; size: .; J: TRBJ1-2; V: TRBV6-1
DNA: TGTGCCAGCAGCCAAGCGGCGGGAGTAGGTGAGACCCAGTACTTC; CDR3: CASSQAAGVGETQYF; D: TRBD2; size: many; J: TRBJ2-5; V: TRBV4-2
DNA: TGCGCCAGCAGTGAATATGCTAACTATGGCTACACCTTC; CDR3: CASSEYANYGYTF; D: .; size: .; J: TRBJ1-2; V: TRBV10-2
DNA: TGTGCCAGTAGTGTACCCGGGACAGGGGGTAATGAGCAGTTCTTC; CDR3: CASSVPGTGGNEQFF; D: TRBD1; size: .; J: TRBJ2-1; V: TRBV19
DNA: TGTGCCAGCAGCGTGGGGCAGCTAAGCTCCTACGAGCAGTACTTC; CDR3: CASSVGQLSSYEQYF; D: .; size: .; J: TRBJ2-7; V: TRBV9
DNA: TGTGCCAGCAGCTACCAGTACAGGGCGGACACTGAAGCTTTCTTT; CDR3: CASSYQYRADTEAFF; D: .; size: .; J: TRBJ1-1; V: TRBV11-2
DNA: TGTGCCAGCAGCCCTAGGGGGCGCTTAGGCTACGAGCAGTACTTC; CDR3: CASSPRGRLGYEQYF; D: TRBD1; size: few; J: TRBJ2-7; V: TRBV27
DNA: TGTGCCAGCAGTTTATCCGGGAGGGCCTACGAGCAGTACTTC; CDR3: CASSLSGRAYEQYF; D: TRBD2; size: .; J: TRBJ2-7; V: TRBV28
DNA: TGTGCCAGCAGTGAAGGGACAGTCGAGCAGTACTTC; CDR3: CASSEGTVEQYF; D: .; size: .; J: TRBJ2-7; V: TRBV2
DNA: TGTGCCAGCAGCTTACGTGGACTAGCGGGAGTTGGCTACAATGAGCAGTTCTTC; CDR3: CASSLRGLAGVGYNEQFF; D: TRBD2; size: once; J: TRBJ2-1; V: TRBV7-2
DNA: TGCGCCAGCAGTGGACAGGTTAGCTACAATGAGCAGTTCTTC; CDR3: CASSGQVSYNEQFF; D: .; size: .; J: TRBJ2-1; V: TRBV10-1
DNA: TGCGCCAGCAGCTTGGACCTAGCTGGGGAGCAGTTCTTC; CDR3: CASSLDLAGEQFF; D: .; size: .; J: TRBJ2-1; V: TRBV5-1
DNA: TGTGCCAGCAGTGAACTAGCGGAGAACGAGCAGTACTTC; CDR3: CASSELAENEQYF; D: TRBD2; size: once; J: TRBJ2-7; V: TRBV2
DNA: TGCGCCAGCAGCCAAGTGGCCGTCGCTAGCGGGAGCTACGAGCAGTACTTC; CDR3: CASSQVAVASGSYEQYF; D: TRBD2; size: .; J: TRBJ2-7; V: TRBV4-1
DNA: TGTGCCAGTAGTATAGGGACACTGAAACGAGGAGAGACCCAGTACTTC; CDR3: CASSIGTLKRGETQYF; D: .; size: .; J: TRBJ2-5; V: TRBV19